The 7 T cell receptor beta chains below were found in one sample sequenced in a study of T cell responses to AZD1222 COVID-19 vaccine. Repertoires were generated with immunoSEQ multiplex PCR, while TCRdb's copy carries only in-frame clones and drops some. The data hold about 220,000 clones, with roughly 91% observed a single time. Sample: peripheral blood, taken on day 0 of MenACWY control vaccination. All receptors come from an adult in good health.

Only a few counts were recorded for this clone. This chain uses TRBV10-3 with TRBJ1-2; possibly TRBD1 for D (5 bases). The germline gives CDR1 ENHRY, CDR2 SYGVKD. The length of the CDR3 is 14 residues. Trimming cost V 9 bases and J 4 bases, with 18 bases left between them. The CDR3 protein is CAIPQGVRGYGYTF. In nucleotides, the CDR3 is TGTGCCATACCCCAGGGAGTTCGTGGCTATGGCTACACCTTC.

The gene calls are TRBV7-2 and TRBJ1-5; 9 positions agree with TRBD1. The CDR3 loop spans 18 amino acids. Germline CDR1 reads SGHTA; CDR2 reads FQGNSA. After removal of 4 bases from V and 6 bases from J, the junction contained 16 bases not matched to a gene. This CDR3 is CASSSPDRGGLYPQPQHF. The CDR3 nucleotides are TGTGCCAGCAGCTCCCCGGACAGGGGAGGTCTTTATCCTCAGCCCCAGCATTTT.

V usage is TRBV28 and J usage is TRBJ2-6; D not resolved. With 7 bases removed from V and 1 base from J, the gap between germline ends came to 14 bases. The CDR3 runs to 16 residues. CDR1 and CDR2 from the germline V gene are MDHEN and SYDVKM. The CDR3 DNA reads as TGTGCCAGCACCACTATTGTGTCGTCTGGGGCCAACGTCCTGACTTTC. It is translated as CASTTIVSSGANVLTF. Full variable domain (outside the CDR3, taken from reference TRBV28 and TRBJ2-6): DVKVTQSSRYLVKRTGEKVFLECVQDMDHENMFWYRQDPGLGLRLIYFSYDVKMKEKGDIPEGYSVSREKKERFSLILESASTNQTSMYLCASTTIVSSGANVLTFGAGSRLTVL.

The chain recombines TRBV11-2 with TRBJ1-2; D possibly corresponds to TRBD1 (5 bases). Germline values: CDR1 SGHAT, CDR2 FQNNGV. V dropped 5 bases and J dropped 4 bases, with 17 bases sitting between them. The CDR3 has 15 residues. In nucleotides, the CDR3 is TGTGCCAGCAGCGTACGCCCGGGACCGAGCTATGGCTACACCTTC. Protein sequence: CASSVRPGPSYGYTF.

The chain couples TRBV7-2 to TRBJ2-2; D possibly uses TRBD1 or TRBD2 (6 bases each). This CDR3 spans 15 amino acids. Germline lookup yields CDR1 SGHTA and CDR2 FQGNSA. Trimming took off 1 base at V and 4 bases at J, with 10 bases between the two ends. Here the CDR3 reads CASSLVQGGTGELFF. CDR3 bases: TGTGCCAGCAGCTTAGTACAGGGAGGCACCGGGGAGCTGTTTTTT. Combining the CDR3 with reference TRBV7-2 and TRBJ2-2 gives the whole variable domain GAGVSQSPSNKVTEKGKDVELRCDPISGHTALYWYRQSLGQGLEFLIYFQGNSAPDKSGLPSDRFSAERTGGSVSTLTIQRTQQEDSAVYLCASSLVQGGTGELFFGEGSRLTVL.

In regard to this clone: A junction boundary mismatches the germline segment, possibly from a read error. The gene calls are TRBV28 and TRBJ2-1; TRBD1 agrees at 7 bases. Germline CDR1 MDHEN, CDR2 SYDVKM. CDR3 length: 15 amino acids. The CDR3 DNA sequence: TGTGCCAGCAGTAAGGACAGGAGCTCCTACAATGGGCAGTTCTTC. It yields the protein CASSKDRSSYNGQFF. The variable domain in full, completed from reference TRBV28 and TRBJ2-1, reads DVKVTQSSRYLVKRTGEKVFLECVQDMDHENMFWYRQDPGLGLRLIYFSYDVKMKEKGDIPEGYSVSREKKERFSLILESASTNQTSMYLCASSKDRSSYNGQFFGPGTRLTVL.

This clone was observed a few times. The chain employs TRBV6-4 and TRBJ1-2, with 10 nucleotides matching TRBD1. The length of the CDR3 is 16 residues. Losses at the gene ends were 0 bases for V and 6 bases for J; bases not matched to a gene: 7. The V gene's germline CDR1 is MRHNA and CDR2 SNTAGT. CDR3 loop: CASSDSGDRGLNGYTF. The CDR3 coding sequence is TGTGCCAGCAGTGACTCCGGTGACAGGGGGCTGAATGGCTACACCTTC.